Below are 18 T cell receptor beta chains sequenced from a single sample in a study of blood T cell repertoires in COVID-19. The data were produced by immunoSEQ multiplex PCR, yet TCRdb's version contains in-frame clones alone and is incomplete. The sample comprises under 250,000 clones, 80% to 85% of which are singletons, and 4% to 5.5% rests with the top ten. Sample: peripheral blood. The source is a man aged 50 to 59 with active or convalescent COVID-19.

CDR3 residues: CASSTAHGTGWFYEQYF. CDR3 DNA: TGTGCCAGTAGTACAGCCCACGGGACAGGGTGGTTCTACGAGCAGTACTTC. This rearrangement joins TRBV19 to TRBJ2-7; TRBD1 aligns across 9 bases. The CDR3 has 17 amino acids. Looked up from germline, CDR1 is LNHDA and CDR2 is SQIVND (reference sequence). J lost 3 bases, V lost 4 bases, and 13 bases had no gene match.

The rearrangement links TRBV6-6 to TRBJ2-6; 7 bases align to TRBD1. CDR1 MNHNY and CDR2 SVGAGI come from the germline V gene (reference sequence). The J segment lost 1 base and the V segment lost 5 bases, leaving 11 bases of the junction unmatched. The CDR3 is made up of 18 amino acids. The CDR3 spells CASSRTGTAISGANVLTF. The DNA for the CDR3 is TGTGCCAGCAGTCGAACCGGGACAGCAATTTCTGGGGCCAACGTCCTGACTTTC.

This clone was counted a single time. The genes are TRBV18 and TRBJ1-2; 9 nucleotides agree with TRBD1. Trimming removed 3 bases from V and 8 bases from J; junction bases left unmatched: 4. Germline V gene data show CDR1 as KGHSH and CDR2 as LQKENI. This CDR3 has 13 amino acids. The chain's CDR3 is CASSPGQGSGYTF. CDR3 DNA sequence: TGTGCCAGCTCACCGGGACAGGGCTCCGGCTACACCTTC.

This clone has a single count. This chain uses TRBV4-2 with TRBJ1-1; perhaps TRBD1 as D (6 bases). The V end was cut by 4 bases, the J end by 3 bases, with 18 bases between. This CDR3 region has 16 residues. Germline lookup yields CDR1 LGHNA and CDR2 YNFKEQ. DNA for the CDR3: TGTGCCAGCAGCCTCGCAGGCGTCAGGGGAGACACTGAAGCTTTCTTT. Its translation: CASSLAGVRGDTEAFF.

The J gene is TRBJ2-2, the V gene TRBV4-3, with TRBD1 matching 9 bases. The CDR3 is made up of 16 amino acids. Germline CDR1 LGHNA, CDR2 YSLEER. V lost 3 bases, J lost 2 bases, and 4 bases stayed unmatched. The CDR3 region has the DNA TGCGCCAGCAGCCACTGGACAGGGGCTAACACCGGGGAGCTGTTTTTT. This gives the protein CASSHWTGANTGELFF.

The rearrangement joins TRBV27 to TRBJ2-7, with 9 bases aligning to TRBD1. The CDR3 spans 15 residues. The germline CDR1 and CDR2 sequences are MNHEY and SMNVEV (reference sequence). The V gene end was trimmed by 6 bases and the J gene end by 3 bases; junction bases not matched to a gene: 9. CDR3 nucleotide sequence: TGTGCCAGCAGCGCCACAGGGGGCCTTTTCTACGAGCAGTACTTC. As protein: CASSATGGLFYEQYF.

The chain has TRBV29-1 and TRBJ1-5; perhaps TRBD1 as D (6 bases). The V gene lost 8 bases and the J gene lost 7 bases, with 18 bases spanning the gap. The CDR3 contains 13 residues. The germline CDR1 and CDR2 sequences are SQVTM and ANQGSEA. The CDR3 DNA sequence: TGCAGCTCCTCAGGGGCTGTCGGGCAGCCCCAGCATTTT. Translated, it gives CSSSGAVGQPQHF.

This clone occurred once. The chain links TRBV10-3 to TRBJ2-3, with TRBD2 matching 11 bases. The germline CDR1 and CDR2 sequences are ENHRY and SYGVKD. The CDR3 runs 16 residues. Trimming cost V 7 bases and J 8 bases; bases outside gene matches: 14. For the CDR3, the DNA is TGTGCCATCAAGAAGGAGGGACTAGCGGACGTGGGTACGCAGTATTTT. This codes for CAIKKEGLADVGTQYF.

This sequence joins TRBV4-2 and TRBJ2-7; D perhaps matches TRBD1 (5 bases). In germline, CDR1 is LGHNA, CDR2 YNFKEQ. This CDR3 contains 13 residues. V was trimmed by 0 bases and J by 6 bases, leaving 9 bases between them. CDR3 DNA: TGTGCCAGCAGCCAAGACGTCACAGGCGAGCAGTACTTC. Residues: CASSQDVTGEQYF.

The chain has TRBV6-5 and TRBJ1-1; 7 nucleotides agree with TRBD1. Germline CDR1 is MNHEY and CDR2 is SVGAGI. After removal of 5 bases from V and 0 bases from J, the junction contained 3 bases not matched to a gene. CDR3 length equals 14 residues. The CDR3 coding sequence is TGTGCCAGCAGTAAGACAGGGATGAACACTGAAGCTTTCTTT. Protein product: CASSKTGMNTEAFF.

The chain combines TRBV4-1 with TRBJ1-1; the match to TRBD1 covers 8 bases. CDR1 MGHRA and CDR2 YSYEKL come from the germline V gene. With V trimmed by 1 base and J by 2 bases, 9 bases remained unmatched. This CDR3 is built from 17 residues. The CDR3 sequence: CASSQAAAGQGNTEAFF. The CDR3 DNA reads TGCGCCAGCAGCCAAGCGGCAGCCGGACAGGGCAACACTGAAGCTTTCTTT.

This rearrangement joins TRBV30 to TRBJ2-7; 10 nucleotides align to TRBD1. Germline CDR1 is GTSNPN and CDR2 is SVGIG (reference sequence). This CDR3 comprises 15 residues. After removal of 3 bases from V and 0 bases from J, the junction contained 5 bases not matched to a gene. DNA of the CDR3: TGTGCCTGGAGCCTGGGACAGGGGAGCTCCTACGAGCAGTACTTC. It is translated as CAWSLGQGSSYEQYF. The variable domain in full, completed from reference TRBV30 and TRBJ2-7, reads SQTIHQWPATLVQPVGSPLSLECTVEGTSNPNLYWYRQAAGRGLQLLFYSVGIGQISSEVPQNLSASRPQDRQFILSSKKLLLSDSGFYLCAWSLGQGSSYEQYFGPGTRLTVT.

The rearrangement joins TRBV30 to TRBJ1-2; unclear D gene. CDR1 is GTSNPN and CDR2 is SVGIG in the germline V gene (reference sequence). V was shortened by 6 bases and J by 0 bases, with 11 bases between the two germline ends. CDR3 length: 13 amino acids. CDR3 sequence (DNA): TGTGCCTGTTATTACATCTCTAACTATGGCTACACCTTC. This gives the protein CACYYISNYGYTF.

The chain has TRBV7-9 and TRBJ1-3, with a weak D call TRBD1 (5 bases). The CDR3 length is 16 residues. Germline V CDR1 and CDR2: SEHNR, FQNEAQ (reference sequence). Trimming cost V 1 base and J 4 bases, with 14 bases left between them. The CDR3 region is CASSLVTGVTGNTIYF. DNA of the CDR3: TGTGCCAGCAGCTTAGTGACGGGGGTTACAGGAAACACCATATATTTT.

The rearrangement joins TRBV7-9 to TRBJ2-5; D uncertain. CDR1 is SEHNR and CDR2 is FQNEAQ in the germline V gene (reference sequence). CDR3 length: 16 residues. Trimming pared 10 bases from V and 1 base from J, leaving 22 bases between. The CDR3 protein is CANQPLGRGSQETQYF. The CDR3 DNA is TGTGCCAACCAACCCCTAGGCCGCGGATCCCAAGAGACCCAGTACTTC.

The chain is built from TRBV6-5 and TRBJ2-7; TRBD2 matches 8 bases. V was pared by 4 bases and J by 9 bases, with 5 bases of the junction left unmatched. The CDR3 sequence is 12 residues long. Germline V CDR1 and CDR2: MNHEY, SVGAGI. CDR3 amino acids: CASSLERGPQYF. CDR3 sequence (DNA): TGTGCCAGCAGTTTGGAGCGGGGGCCGCAGTACTTC.

The chain uses TRBV6-2 or TRBV6-3 and TRBJ2-3; TRBD1 aligns across 8 bases. This CDR3 has 14 residues. The trim removed 6 bases at V and 4 bases at J, leaving 6 bases unmatched. Germline V CDR1 and CDR2: MNHEY, SVGEGT. The DNA of the CDR3 is TGTGCCAGCAGCTTCCGGACAGGGCCAGATACGCAGTATTTT. It specifies CASSFRTGPDTQYF.

Only one count was recorded for this clone. The chain combines TRBV7-2 with TRBJ2-7; D is perhaps TRBD2 (6 bases). Trimming left V 2 bases short and J 3 bases short, with 11 bases between. This CDR3 spans 14 amino acids. The germline V gene has CDR1 SGHTA and CDR2 FQGNSA. The CDR3, as DNA: TGTGCCAGCAGCTTACAGGCGGGATACTACGAGCAGTACTTC. Protein sequence: CASSLQAGYYEQYF.